The present T cell receptor (beta chain) was sequenced within a study of blood T cell repertoires in COVID-19 (dated by TCRdb to between 2020 and 2021). At the level of the whole study: Samples covering the acute and convalescent phases of COVID-19 were provided by collaborators in the United States, Italy and Spain. The prospective study material was composed of cDNA or gDNA derived from T cells, B-cell-depleted T cells, or PBMCs. The dataset comprised deeply sampled blood TCRbeta repertoires from subjects exposed to, actively infected with, or recovered from COVID-19. The repertoires were made available in a free public database intended to serve as a resource for research on the immune response to SARS-CoV-2. The samples were drawn from the first 160 participants of the ongoing ImmuneRACE study and from over 950 subjects provided by 6 global collaborators. Nearly every sample came with metadata listing a de-identified subject ID, COVID-19 status, age in years and sex. HLA class I and class II types, where available, came from metadata supplied by the sample provider rather than from assay-based typing.

One collaborating source in Seattle enrolled patients during active infection and followed them longitudinally through the course of disease. The collaborating institutions used their own protocols to collect whole blood in K2EDTA tubes. For TCRbeta analysis, collaborators shipped samples as frozen whole blood, isolated PBMCs, or DNA extracted from either of those sample types. Study-level results and caveats: The quantity of clinical and demographic metadata differed by source and by participant and was supplied without curation.

The immunoSEQ Assay, a bias-controlled multiplex PCR, was used to amplify TCRbeta CDR3 regions from genomic DNA. On the study's bioinformatics: Nucleated cell counts per sample were estimated from amplification of reference gene primers within the assay. Sequence reads were collapsed and filtered to measure the absolute abundance of every unique TCRbeta CDR3 rearrangement. For each sample, productive Simpson clonality was calculated by taking the square root of Simpson's diversity index across productive rearrangements. As stored in TCRdb, this immuneACCESS dataset retains in-frame rearrangements with V and J assigned. A fraction of the clones does not appear; measured against another copy, unresolved V genes explain less than half of the discrepancy, and the remainder lacks a known reason. V and J calls and clone size follow that table, whereas D and trimming were derived from the DNA. The sample includes around 280,000 clones, with about nine tenths observed a single time. Together, the top ten hold roughly 12% of the sample.

Trimming takes 2 bases from V and 3 bases from J, and the germline ends sit 8 bases apart. Taken from the germline V gene (reference sequence), the CDR1 and CDR2 loops are LGHDT and YNNKEL. The CDR3 numbers 13 residues from cysteine through phenylalanine. This entry keeps only the CDR3 DNA: 39 bases, framed from base 1. Details on this clone: Its antigen is currently not known. Nothing much larger sits one base from this clone, and base qualities are not available.

This sequence originates from a woman aged 25 to 39 with COVID-19, enrolled during active disease. The chain uses TRBV3-1 (or the pseudogene TRBV3-2) and TRBJ2-7; the D segment could be TRBD2, given 6 matching bases. Sequenced sample: peripheral blood. The nucleotide sequence reads as follows: TGTGCCAGCAGCCAATTTAGCGGCTACGAGCAGTACTTC. It translates as CASSQFSGYEQYF.